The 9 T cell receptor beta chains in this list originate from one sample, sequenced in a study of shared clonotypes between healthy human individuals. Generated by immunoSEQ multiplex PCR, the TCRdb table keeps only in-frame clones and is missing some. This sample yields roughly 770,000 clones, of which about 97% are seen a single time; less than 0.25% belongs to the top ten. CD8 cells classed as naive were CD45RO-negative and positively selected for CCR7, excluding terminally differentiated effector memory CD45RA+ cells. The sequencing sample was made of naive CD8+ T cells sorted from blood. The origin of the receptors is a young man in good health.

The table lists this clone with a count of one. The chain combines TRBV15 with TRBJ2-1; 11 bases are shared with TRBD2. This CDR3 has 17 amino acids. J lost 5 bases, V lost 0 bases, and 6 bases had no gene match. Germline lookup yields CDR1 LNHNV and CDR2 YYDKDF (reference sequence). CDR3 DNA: TGTGCCACCAGCAGAGATCCGGGACTAGCGGTCGACAATGAGCAGTTCTTC. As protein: CATSRDPGLAVDNEQFF.

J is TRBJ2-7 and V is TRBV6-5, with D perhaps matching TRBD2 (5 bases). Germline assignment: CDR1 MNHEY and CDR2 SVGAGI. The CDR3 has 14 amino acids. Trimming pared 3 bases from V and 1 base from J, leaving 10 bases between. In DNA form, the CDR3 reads TGTGCCAGCAGTTATGCGGGCCTGTCCTACGAGCAGTACTTC. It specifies CASSYAGLSYEQYF.

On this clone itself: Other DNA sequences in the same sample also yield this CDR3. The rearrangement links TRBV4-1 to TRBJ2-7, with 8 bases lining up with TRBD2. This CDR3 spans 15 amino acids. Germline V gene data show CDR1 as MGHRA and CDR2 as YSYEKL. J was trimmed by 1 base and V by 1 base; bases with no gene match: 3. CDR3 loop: CASSQGAGGSYEQYF. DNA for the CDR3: TGCGCCAGCAGCCAAGGCGCGGGAGGTTCCTACGAGCAGTACTTC.

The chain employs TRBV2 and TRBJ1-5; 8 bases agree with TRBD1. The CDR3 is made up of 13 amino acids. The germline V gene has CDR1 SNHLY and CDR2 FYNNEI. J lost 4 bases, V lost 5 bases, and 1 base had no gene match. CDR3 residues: CASSRQGNQPQHF. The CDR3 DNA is TGTGCCAGCAGTCGACAGGGGAATCAGCCCCAGCATTTT.

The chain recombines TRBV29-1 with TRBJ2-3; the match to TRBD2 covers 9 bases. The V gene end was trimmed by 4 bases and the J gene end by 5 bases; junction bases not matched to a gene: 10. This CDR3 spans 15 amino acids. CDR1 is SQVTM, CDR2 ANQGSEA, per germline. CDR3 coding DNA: TGCAGCGTTGTATTACAGGGACTAGCCTTAGATACGCAGTATTTT. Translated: CSVVLQGLALDTQYF.

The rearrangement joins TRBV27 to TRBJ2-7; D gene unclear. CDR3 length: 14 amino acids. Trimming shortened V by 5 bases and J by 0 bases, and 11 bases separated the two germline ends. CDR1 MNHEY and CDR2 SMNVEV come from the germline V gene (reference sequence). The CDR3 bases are TGTGCCAGCAGTAAAGGAAGGACCTCCTACGAGCAGTACTTC. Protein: CASSKGRTSYEQYF.

The CDR3 coding sequence is TGTGCCAGCAGCTTAGGTGGACAGGGAGTTTCCTACGAGCAGTACTTC. This sequence encodes CASSLGGQGVSYEQYF. The chain combines TRBV13 with TRBJ2-7; 8 nucleotides line up with TRBD1. Germline V gives CDR1 PRHDT, CDR2 FYEKMQ (reference sequence). V lost 0 bases, J lost 1 base, and 5 bases stayed unmatched. The CDR3 contains 16 residues.

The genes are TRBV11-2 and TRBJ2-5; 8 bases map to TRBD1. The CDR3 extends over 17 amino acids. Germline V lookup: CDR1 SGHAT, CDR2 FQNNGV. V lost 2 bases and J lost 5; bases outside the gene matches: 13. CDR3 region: CASSLSSRTGPTETQYF. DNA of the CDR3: TGTGCCAGCAGCTTAAGCTCTCGGACAGGGCCGACGGAGACCCAGTACTTC.

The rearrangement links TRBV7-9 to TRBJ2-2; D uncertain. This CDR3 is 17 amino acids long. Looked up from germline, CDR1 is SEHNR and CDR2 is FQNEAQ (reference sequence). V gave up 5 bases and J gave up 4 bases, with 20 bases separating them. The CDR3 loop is CASSLGPLATSTGELFF. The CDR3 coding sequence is TGTGCCAGCAGCCTAGGCCCCCTGGCCACATCCACCGGGGAGCTGTTTTTT.